The source of this TCR beta chain is a study of T cells in Graves' hyperthyroidism and ophthalmopathy. Regions amplified from RNA transcripts were the TCR beta CDR3 regions. The HTBI set primed first-round TCR CDR3 RT-PCR. One entry per CDR3 protein, called by TCRdb with MiXCR from the multiplex PCR reads. The data hold fewer than 350,000 distinct CDR3 sequences, with around 15% observed a single time. Germline V gives CDR1 DFQATT, CDR2 SNEGSKA (reference sequence). The CDR3 sequence is 14 residues long. V gave up 3 bases and J gave up 6 bases, with 16 bases separating them. This clonotype came up a few times. Its antigen is unidentified. A single base separates this from a much larger clone, so it may be a read error. Criteria for exclusion of patients were uncontrolled infection, other autoimmune disease, pregnancy or lactation. Regarding the study as a whole: Ophthalmopathy could be told apart from stable hyperthyroidism with a 13 V-J model. Ophthalmopathy was predicted by the model a median of about 6.7 months ahead of onset.

The sequence was collected from a woman aged 45-65 years with Graves' hyperthyroidism that later progressed to Graves' ophthalmopathy. The chain combines TRBV20-1 with TRBJ2-3; D is unresolved. Sequencing input: blood. Written as DNA, the CDR3 is TGCAGTGCTAGCCCCTCCGTTGCCGGGGATACGCAGTATTTT. Translated, it gives CSASPSVAGDTQYF.